This TCR beta chain was captured by sequencing in a study of identical twins. The sample holds many counts of this clonotype. Its antigen is undetermined. The CDR3 contains 13 residues. Per germline, CDR1 SGHVS and CDR2 FQNEAQ. V was cut by 3 bases and J by 4 bases, with 10 bases left in between. Whole-study findings and limits: For out-of-frame beta sequences, excess twin sharing was weaker. Within cord blood, abundant beta clonotypes carried fewer insertions, but memory repertoires showed no such trend.

Addition of a universal primer site occurred through template switching, and cDNA carried unique molecular identifiers. TCRdb recomputed calls from the 5' RACE reads with MiXCR, one row per CDR3 protein. The repertoire holds around 100,000 distinct CDR3 sequences, with 4.5% to 6.5% as singletons. The specimen sequenced was memory T cells sorted from blood. This rearrangement joins TRBV7-8 to TRBJ2-7; D remains unclear. The source of this sequence is a woman aged 45-60 years in good health. The CDR3 DNA is TGTGCCAGCAGCTTTCGCACTGAGTACGAGCAGTACGTC. Its translation: CASSFRTEYEQYV.